This T cell receptor (beta chain) is from a study of Ad26.COV2.S vaccination and SARS-CoV-2 variants. Treatment denoted: about 20 received Ad26.COV2.S at low or high dose, single or two shots; 5 received placebo; per-sample allocation not given. Collection of the samples took place on day 63 after the first injection of vaccine or placebo. SARS-CoV-2 spike from the Wuhan strain was encoded by the vaccine, an Ad26 vector. The V gene's germline CDR1 is GTSNPN and CDR2 SVGIG (reference sequence). V was clipped by 4 bases and J by 6 bases, with 12 bases between them. The CDR3 sequence is 13 residues long. TCRdb's copy holds only in-frame clones and misses some; the assay was immunoSEQ multiplex PCR. The sample holds some 240,000 clones, 87% seen once.

V gene TRBV30 combines with J gene TRBJ2-2, with a weak D call TRBD1 (5 bases). The source material was peripheral blood, sampled in a trial of Ad26.COV2.S vaccine versus placebo. The sequence came from a person between 18 and 65 years old who received the Ad26.COV2.S COVID-19 vaccine or a placebo. CDR3 region: CAWNGQGPGELFF. The CDR3 coding sequence is TGTGCCTGGAACGGGCAGGGTCCCGGGGAGCTGTTTTTT.